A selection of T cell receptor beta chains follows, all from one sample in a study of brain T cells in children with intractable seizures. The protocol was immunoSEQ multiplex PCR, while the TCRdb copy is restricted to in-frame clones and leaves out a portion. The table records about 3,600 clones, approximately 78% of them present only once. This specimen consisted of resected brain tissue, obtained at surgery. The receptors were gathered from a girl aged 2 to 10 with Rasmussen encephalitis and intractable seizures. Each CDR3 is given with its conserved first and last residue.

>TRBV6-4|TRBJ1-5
CASSDRSNQPQHF
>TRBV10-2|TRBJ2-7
CASSSSGGGYEQYF
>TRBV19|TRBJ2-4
CASSRARVSPFIPKNIQYF
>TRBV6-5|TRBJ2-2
CASPGTANTGELFF
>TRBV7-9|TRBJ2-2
CASSLVGSCGELFF
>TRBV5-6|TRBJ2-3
CASSLDRADTQYF
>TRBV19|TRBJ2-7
CASSIGAGGSYEQYF
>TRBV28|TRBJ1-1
CASSSLSGTNTEAFF
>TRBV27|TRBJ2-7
CASSLGLAGPYEQYF
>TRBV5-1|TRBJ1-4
CASSLQPYENEKLFF
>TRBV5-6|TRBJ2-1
CASSLDRDYNEQFF
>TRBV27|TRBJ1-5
CASSMGQPNQPQHF
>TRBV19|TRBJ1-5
CASSITLEGHYSNQPQHF
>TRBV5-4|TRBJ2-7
CASSWQGTYEQYF
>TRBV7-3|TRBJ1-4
CASSREGILFF
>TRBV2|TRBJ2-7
CASRGTGAYEQYF
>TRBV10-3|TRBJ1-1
CAISEAETNTEAFF
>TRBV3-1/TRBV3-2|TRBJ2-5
CASSQDQPSGVQETQYF
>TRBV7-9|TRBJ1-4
CASSRTDATNEKLFF
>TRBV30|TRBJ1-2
CAWRHFCVGGPCYGYTF
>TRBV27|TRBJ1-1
CASSLIGAMNTEAFF
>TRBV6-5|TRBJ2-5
CASSYSTAQETQYF
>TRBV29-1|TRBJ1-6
CSVAGTGSNSPLHF
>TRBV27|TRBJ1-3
CASSPHFSLTGAGNTIYF
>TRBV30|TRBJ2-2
CAWSPGTSGELFF
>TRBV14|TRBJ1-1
CASSQVDRKYPNTEAFF
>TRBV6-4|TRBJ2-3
CASSERGGGRYDTQYF
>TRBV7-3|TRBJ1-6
CASSFDRDSPLHF